This TCR beta chain originates from a study of OX40 agonist ivuxolimab in advanced cancers. Study observations and caveats: At 0.1 to 3.0 mg/kg, CD4+ and CD8+ blood T cells expanded clonally by week 6.

The CDR3 contains 14 residues. The J segment lost 1 base and the V segment lost 3 bases, leaving 3 bases of the junction unmatched. Germline CDR1 reads SGHRS; CDR2 reads YFSETQ. A remark on this clone: Its antigen remains unidentified.

Method: immunoSEQ multiplex PCR; TCRdb's copy keeps in-frame clones and lacks some. The repertoire consists of roughly 70,000 clones, with about 89% occurring once and the leading ten covering roughly 4%. The V call is TRBV5-1, the J call TRBJ2-7, with TRBD1 matching 8 bases. This TCR was sampled from an adult with an advanced solid tumor such as melanoma, head and neck, liver or kidney cancer. The specimen comprised CD4+ or CD8+ T cells sorted from blood, sampled in a trial of the OX40 agonist ivuxolimab. The CDR3 protein is CASSSDRASYEQYF. The CDR3 DNA reads TGCGCCAGCAGCTCGGACAGGGCTTCCTACGAGCAGTACTTC.